The rows below give T cell receptor beta chains drawn from one sample of a study of T cells in Graves' hyperthyroidism and ophthalmopathy. TCRdb analysed the multiplex PCR reads with MiXCR anew, one entry per CDR3 protein. In the table there are 480,000 or so distinct CDR3 sequences, 35% to 50% of which are singletons. Material: peripheral blood or thyroid tissue (not recorded which). These receptors were taken from an adult woman with Graves' disease, either hyperthyroidism or ophthalmopathy (not recorded which). The CDR3 runs from the conserved cysteine through the conserved F or W. The D gene is left open where the match is weak. Clone size is stated in some rows and not others, as once, few, many or a class when expanded.

>TRBJ2-5|few|TRBD2|TRBV28
TGTGCCAGCAGTCGTTATAGCGGGAGTGGGTCGGCCCAGTACTTC
CASSRYSGSGSAQYF
>TRBJ2-5|few|.|TRBV20-1
TGCAGTGCTAGGGCCCCGCCGACCACAGCGCCCCAAGAGACCCAGTACTTC
CSARAPPTTAPQETQYF
>TRBJ2-7|many|.|TRBV6-5
TGTGCCAGCACGTCCAGGAACGAGCAGTACTTC
CASTSRNEQYF
>TRBJ1-2|.|.|TRBV12-3/TRBV12-4
TGTGCCAGCAGTTGGAGTTATCGGGGACAAATGCCTGGCTACACCTTC
CASSWSYRGQMPGYTF
>TRBJ1-2|.|.|TRBV5-1
TGCGCCAGCAGCTTGGCAGGGGCCCTAAGCTATGGCTACACCTTC
CASSLAGALSYGYTF
>TRBJ2-7|many|TRBD2|TRBV19
TGTGCCAACTTACGTTGTATAGCCCCTCCGGGGGGATACGAGCAGTACTTC
CANLRCIAPPGGYEQYF
>TRBJ2-7|.|.|TRBV12-3/TRBV12-4
TGTGCCAGCAGCTCAGGGACCAGGGACACGTCATCCTACGAGCAGTACTTC
CASSSGTRDTSSYEQYF
>TRBJ1-2|many|.|TRBV12-3/TRBV12-4
TGTGCCAGCACCCCCCCGGGGTATGGCTACACCTTC
CASTPPGYGYTF
>TRBJ2-2|.|.|TRBV4-3
TGCGCCAGCAGCCAAGATGAGAGCGGAGGGGAGCTGTTTTTT
CASSQDESGGELFF
>TRBJ2-7|few|.|TRBV29-1
TGCAGCGTTAACCCATCCGTATCGGCCTACGAGCAGTACTTC
CSVNPSVSAYEQYF
>TRBJ1-6|many|.|TRBV20-1
TGCAGTGCCCTACTGGAGGGGAAAATCCACTTT
CSALLEGKIHF
>TRBJ1-2|many|TRBD1|TRBV2
TGTGCCAGCAGTGAGACAGGGACAGTTAATGGCTACACCTTC
CASSETGTVNGYTF
>TRBJ2-6|.|.|TRBV7-3
TGTGCCAGCAGCTTAAGGCGCGTCTCTGGGGCCAACGTCCTGACTTTC
CASSLRRVSGANVLTF
>TRBJ2-7|few|.|TRBV29-1
TGCAGCGTTTGTCAGGGAACAGTGTACGAGCAGTACTTC
CSVCQGTVYEQYF
>TRBJ1-6|.|.|TRBV20-1
TGCAGTGGCAGGGGACTTTCCGAGAGTTCACCCCTCCACTTT
CSGRGLSESSPLHF
>TRBJ2-2|.|TRBD1|TRBV29-1
TGCAGCGTTTCTACAGGGGGAGGCGGGGAGCTGTTTTTT
CSVSTGGGGELFF
>TRBJ1-2|.|.|TRBV20-1
TGCAGTGCTCCCGGGACATATTATGGCTACACCTTC
CSAPGTYYGYTF
>TRBJ1-6|.|.|TRBV20-1
TGCAGTGCTAGAGAGGGAAATTCACCCCTCCACTTT
CSAREGNSPLHF
>TRBJ1-5|.|.|TRBV2
TGTGCCAGCAGTGAAACTGTTTCTAGGCAGCCCCAGCATTTT
CASSETVSRQPQHF
>TRBJ2-7|few|.|TRBV6-1
TGTGCCAGCAGTCTCGGGCGGGGCGACTACGAGCAGTACTTC
CASSLGRGDYEQYF
>TRBJ2-5|many|TRBD2|TRBV7-3
TGTGCCAGCAGCCGGGTAGCGGGAGGGCACGAGACCCAGTACTTC
CASSRVAGGHETQYF
>TRBJ1-2|.|.|TRBV29-1
TGCAGCGTTGAGGGTTGGGGCCTTAACTATGGCTACACCTTC
CSVEGWGLNYGYTF
>TRBJ2-2|.|.|TRBV6-6
TGTGCCAGCAGGGGGGCGGGGAAGCCACCCGGGGAGCTGTTTTTT
CASRGAGKPPGELFF
>TRBJ2-5|many|.|TRBV7-3
TGTGCCAGCAGCTTCGGGGCGGAAGAGACCCAGTACTTC
CASSFGAEETQYF
>TRBJ1-6|many|.|TRBV4-1
TGCGCCAGCAGCCAAGTGGGCAGGATCTCGGGATCACCCCTCCACTTT
CASSQVGRISGSPLHF
>TRBJ2-5|.|.|TRBV20-1
TGCAGTGCTAGGTCGGGGGGCAAGGAGACCCAGTACTTC
CSARSGGKETQYF
>TRBJ1-2|.|TRBD1|TRBV7-8
TGTGCCAGCAGCTTAAGTGGACAGGGGGCTTTCTATGGCTACACCTTC
CASSLSGQGAFYGYTF
>TRBJ1-3|many|.|TRBV7-2
TGTGCCAGCAGCTTAGGTACAGGAACCTCTGGAAACACCATATATTTT
CASSLGTGTSGNTIYF
>TRBJ2-7|many|TRBD2|TRBV9
TGTGCCAGCAGCGAGGGACTAGCGGCCTACGAGCAGTACTTC
CASSEGLAAYEQYF
>TRBJ2-7|.|TRBD1|TRBV29-1
TGCAGCGTTGAAGGGACAGGAGTAACCTACGAGCAGTACTTC
CSVEGTGVTYEQYF
>TRBJ2-5|.|.|TRBV29-1
TGCAGCACCCGGACAGAGCCACAAGAGACCCAGTACTTC
CSTRTEPQETQYF
>TRBJ1-5|many|.|TRBV29-1
TGCAGCGTTACTCAGCGACGGGATCAGCCCCAGCATTTT
CSVTQRRDQPQHF
>TRBJ1-5|.|.|TRBV20-1
TGCAGTGCGCGAGGACAGTGGGGGAATCAGCCCCAGCATTTT
CSARGQWGNQPQHF
>TRBJ2-7|once|TRBD2|TRBV29-1
TGCAGCGTTGTAGGCGTTAGGGCAGAAGGACTAGCGGGGACCTCCTACGAGCAGTACTTC
CSVVGVRAEGLAGTSYEQYF
>TRBJ1-4|few|.|TRBV28
TGTGCCAGCAGTTTCCGGGGGGGAGGTGAAAAACTGTTTTTT
CASSFRGGGEKLFF
>TRBJ2-7|.|TRBD1|TRBV10-2
TGCGCCAGCAGGCCTAGGGGGCAGGGCCACGAGCAGTACTTC
CASRPRGQGHEQYF
>TRBJ2-5|.|.|TRBV29-1
TGCAGCGTTGAACCGGAGGGAGAGACCCAGTACTTC
CSVEPEGETQYF
>TRBJ2-5|few|.|TRBV29-1
TGCAGCGTGGATGATTCGGGACACGGACAAGAGACCCAGTACTTC
CSVDDSGHGQETQYF
>TRBJ2-2|.|.|TRBV24-1
TGTGCCACCAGTGATTCCCTTAACACCGGGGAGCTGTTTTTT
CATSDSLNTGELFF
>TRBJ1-5|.|.|TRBV15
TGTGCCACCAGCAGAGTGACGGGGGTTGGCAATCAGCCCCAGCATTTT
CATSRVTGVGNQPQHF
>TRBJ2-6|.|TRBD2|TRBV28
TGTGCCAGCAGTCGAGCGGGAACTGGGGCCAACGTCCTGACTTTC
CASSRAGTGANVLTF
>TRBJ2-7|many|.|TRBV4-3
TGCGCCAGCAGCCGAAGCGGCACTACTCACTACGAGCAGTACTTC
CASSRSGTTHYEQYF
>TRBJ1-5|many|.|TRBV5-1
TGCGCCAGCCGCCCAGACAGAGCCAATCAGCCCCAGCATTTT
CASRPDRANQPQHF
>TRBJ2-5|many|.|TRBV15
TGTGCCACCAGCAGAGACCGGGAGACCCAGTACTTC
CATSRDRETQYF
>TRBJ1-1|many|.|TRBV12-3/TRBV12-4
TGTGCCAGCAGTTTGATCACTGAAGCTTTCTTT
CASSLITEAFF
>TRBJ2-7|once|TRBD2|TRBV14
TGTGCCAGCTCGTTAGCGGGCCCCGCCGAGCAGTACTTC
CASSLAGPAEQYF
>TRBJ2-3|.|.|TRBV5-4
TGTGCCAGCAGCTCGGTAAATCGGGATACGCAGTATTTT
CASSSVNRDTQYF
>TRBJ1-5|.|.|TRBV7-9
TGTGCCAGCAGCTCATTTGTAAGCCCCCAGCATTTT
CASSSFVSPQHF
>TRBJ2-5|.|.|TRBV20-1
TGCAGTGCTAGGACTGGGAGTCGCAATCAGCCCCAGTACTTC
CSARTGSRNQPQYF
>TRBJ1-1|.|.|TRBV7-8
TGTGCCAGCAGCTTAGGCAGCGGAAACACTGAAGCTTTCTTT
CASSLGSGNTEAFF
>TRBJ2-5|many|TRBD2|TRBV20-1
TGCAGTGCTACCCAATTACTAGCGGGAGAGACCCAGTACTTC
CSATQLLAGETQYF
>TRBJ1-4|.|TRBD1|TRBV29-1
TGCAGCGTAAACAGGGGCTCTAATGAAAAACTGTTTTTT
CSVNRGSNEKLFF
>TRBJ2-2|many|.|TRBV29-1
TGCAGCGTTAGGACGCAGAGGTCCGGGGAGCTGTTTTTT
CSVRTQRSGELFF
>TRBJ2-7|.|.|TRBV11-1
TGTGCCAGCAGTTTTAATCTTGGGACACCAAACTCCTACGAGCAGTACTTC
CASSFNLGTPNSYEQYF
>TRBJ1-5|.|.|TRBV2
TGTGCCAGCACCCCAGACAGTAATAGCAATCAGCCCCAGCATTTT
CASTPDSNSNQPQHF
>TRBJ1-5|many|TRBD1|TRBV5-5
TGTGCCAGCAGCCCCCAGGGGGTAAGCAATCAGCCCCAGCATTTT
CASSPQGVSNQPQHF
>TRBJ1-3|.|.|TRBV20-1
TGCAGTGCTAGACGAGGGGACACCATATATTTT
CSARRGDTIYF
>TRBJ2-7|.|.|TRBV20-1
TGCAGTGCTAGCCAACAGGTCAGCGAGCAGTACTTC
CSASQQVSEQYF
>TRBJ1-5|.|.|TRBV2
TGTGCCAGCAGTGTAGGGGACCGAGAGACCCAGCATTTT
CASSVGDRETQHF